This paragraph covers one TCR beta chain sequence. The antigen remains unidentified. These data originate in a study of naive and memory T cell subsets. Study results and caveats: Especially in CD8 cells, naive repertoires contained a few larger clonotypes, possibly CD45RA-re-expressing memory cells. RNA-based TCR counts may shift with T cell activation and differentiation.

Both TRBC1 and TRBC2 were covered by a beta constant-region primer of two equimolar oligonucleotides. The ligated cDNA underwent four PCR rounds using SP2 and nested alpha and beta constant-region primers. TCRdb re-analysed the UMI-ligation and nested PCR reads in MiXCR, keeping a single row per CDR3 protein. Of 150,000 or so distinct CDR3 sequences in the sample, 22% were seen once. The ends were cut back, 3 bases at V and 0 bases at J, with 17 bases in the middle. The length of the CDR3 is 17 residues. CDR1 and CDR2 (germline): SGHKS, YYEKEE (reference sequence). Material for sequencing was naive CD4+ T cells from blood. The genes are TRBV5-5 and TRBJ2-3, with D maybe TRBD2 (6 bases). The origin of this receptor is a human donor in good health. The CDR3 bases are TGTGCCAGCAGCTCCTGGGGCGGAGGGGCTAGCACAGATACGCAGTATTTT. This translates into CASSSWGGGASTDTQYF.